This T cell receptor beta chain is from a study of T cell repertoires in aging, cancer and after chemotherapy (dated by TCRdb to between 2019 and 2020). General notes on the study: Donors were distributed across six age groups ranging from 30 or younger to 70 or older, with at least three individuals included per group. TCR repertoires from healthy donor controls were recorded over periods of several months to years and showed clear clonal overlap between repeated samplings. The complete dataset included 8 million to 9.5 million TCR reads. To look at immunoaging and at how T cells reconstitute after chemotherapy, the study profiled TCR beta repertoires in peripheral blood from both healthy donors and cancer patients. Alongside approximately 97 healthy donors serving as a reference group, the cohort included approximately 220 cancer patients, of whom more than 90 had hematological cancers and fewer than 140 had solid cancers. Results and caveats for the whole study, not just this receptor: In healthy donors, the decline in TCR diversity with age was mainly due to loss of richness, whereas in cancer patients loss of evenness also played a role. Compared with age-matched healthy donors, untreated patients with either hematological or solid cancers had significantly lower TCR diversity in the blood along with higher clonality. According to the authors, the repertoire data do not permit conclusions about immunological memory after chemotherapy. In both cancer cohorts, the median generation probability rose over the chemotherapy interval, which suggests that the repertoire was reconstituted through rebound thymic output.

TCR beta rearrangements were amplified from genomic DNA isolated from peripheral blood, not from sorted cells or RNA. From cysteine to phenylalanine, the CDR3 is 18 amino acids long. Only CDR3 DNA remains: 54 bases, in frame from the first base. V is trimmed back by 7 bases and J by 2 bases, and the junction contains 16 bases that no gene match accounts for. Taken from the germline V gene, the CDR1 and CDR2 loops are ENHRY and SYGVKD. In this sample, this clonotype turned up a few times. This clone's antigen is unknown. Within one base of it there is no much larger clone, and no base qualities were kept. Rearranged TRB sequences spanning V, D and J segments were amplified by multiplex touch-down PCR using a mixed TRB-A/B primer pool. Two consecutive PCR reactions with Phusion HS II polymerase added Illumina adapters and sample indices to the amplicons. The amplicons were purified from gel with the NucleoSpin Gel and PCR Clean-up kit and then assessed with Qubit and an Agilent 2100 Bioanalyzer. Sequencing of libraries was carried out on an Illumina MiSeq in 600-cycle, single-indexed, paired-end runs. The authors' pipeline ran thus. TRB sequences were processed with MiXCR versions 2.12 and 3.0.5. Each unique CDR3 nucleotide sequence counted as one clone, and only productive sequences with at least two reads were retained. Repertoire metrics included Shannon diversity, evenness, clonality (one minus evenness), and alpha-parameterized diversity profiles from alpha 0 to 5. The IGoR algorithm was used to calculate generation probabilities for clones in the paired samples taken before and after chemotherapy. TCRdb passed the public sequencing reads through fastp at Q25 and MiXCR, retaining productive beta sequences. Each entry merges the rows of one CDR3 protein and shows their most common DNA and genes. The V and J calls and clone size are TCRdb's, not the authors'. This sample lists several thousand distinct CDR3 sequences; 39% were detected once. Clones ranked in the top ten supply roughly 3.5% of the sample.

The sequenced sample was blood. This TCR came from a human donor in good health. The receptor chain draws on TRBV10-3 and TRBJ1-2, with 10 bases matching TRBD1. Here the CDR3 is given as CAITASPGQGRGNYGYTF. The DNA sequence follows: TGTGCCATCACCGCAAGTCCGGGACAGGGGAGGGGAAACTATGGCTACACCTTC.